One and the same sample provided the 10 T cell receptor beta chains below, sequenced in a study of Graves' ophthalmopathy and Graves' hyperthyroidism. TCR beta CDR3 amplification used RNA transcripts. The first round was an RT-PCR with HTBI primers, and the second round was a multiplex PCR. One entry per CDR3 protein, called by TCRdb with MiXCR from the multiplex PCR reads. The repertoire holds 1 million to 1.3 million distinct CDR3 sequences, with roughly two fifths as singletons. The sequenced material came from peripheral blood or thyroid tissue (not recorded which). The receptor source for this set is an adult man with Graves' hyperthyroidism.

This clonotype appeared many times. The chain combines TRBV7-8 with TRBJ2-5, with TRBD2 identical over 8 bases. The CDR3 is made up of 17 amino acids. Germline V gives CDR1 SGHVS, CDR2 FQNEAQ. V lost 5 bases, J lost 4 bases, and 15 bases stayed unmatched. This CDR3 reads CASSPVTGGGRGETQYF. CDR3 nucleotide sequence: TGTGCCAGCAGCCCCGTTACGGGCGGGGGGCGGGGAGAGACCCAGTACTTC.

As to this clonotype: With a much larger clone just one base away, this may be a read error. The conserved phenylalanine or tryptophan normally closing the CDR3 is absent here, so this likely arose from a read error. The chain combines TRBV5-1 with TRBJ1-1; the match to TRBD1 covers 8 bases. CDR3 length: 14 amino acids. Per germline, CDR1 SGHRS and CDR2 YFSETQ. V lost 6 bases and J lost 3; bases outside the gene matches: 7. In nucleotides, the CDR3 is TGCGCCAGCAACATAGGACAGGGAGACACTGAAGCTTTCCTT. The encoded protein is CASNIGQGDTEAFL.

J is TRBJ1-1 and V is TRBV7-2; 9 nucleotides line up with TRBD1. The ends lost 4 bases at V and 13 bases at J; junction bases unmatched: 19. CDR1 SGHTA and CDR2 FQGNSA come from the germline V gene. The CDR3 runs 16 residues. The CDR3 spells CASSSSGRVGGQGSFF. The CDR3 nucleotides are TGTGCCAGCAGCTCCTCCGGACGGGTGGGGGGACAGGGAAGTTTCTTT. The full variable domain, completed using reference TRBV7-2 and TRBJ1-1, is GAGVSQSPSNKVTEKGKDVELRCDPISGHTALYWYRQSLGQGLEFLIYFQGNSAPDKSGLPSDRFSAERTGGSVSTLTIQRTQQEDSAVYLCASSSSGRVGGQGSFFGQGTRLTVV.

This chain connects TRBV12-3 or TRBV12-4 to TRBJ2-7, with 7 positions matching TRBD1. V shed 7 bases and J 3 bases; nucleotides not matched to a gene: 6. This CDR3 has 13 residues. The CDR3 bases are TGTGCCAGCACCCTGGGACAGATCTACGAGCAGTACTTC. Its translation is CASTLGQIYEQYF.

The sample holds many counts of this clonotype. The J gene is TRBJ2-5, the V gene TRBV2; no firm D call. V was cut by 2 bases and J by 5 bases, with 9 bases left in between. Germline loops: CDR1 SNHLY, CDR2 FYNNEI. CDR3 length: 13 residues. CDR3 nucleotide sequence: TGTGCCAGCAGTGAATTCATCTGGGAGACCCAGTACTTC. Protein product: CASSEFIWETQYF. The whole variable domain, remainder taken from reference TRBV2 and TRBJ2-5, is EPEVTQTPSHQVTQMGQEVILRCVPISNHLYFYWYRQILGQKVEFLVSFYNNEISEKSEIFDDQFSVERPDGSNFTLKIRSTKLEDSAMYFCASSEFIWETQYFGPGTRLLVL.

The J gene is TRBJ2-5, the V gene TRBV5-1, with 8 nucleotides matching TRBD1. V lost 3 bases, J lost 9 bases, and 10 bases stayed unmatched. Per germline, CDR1 SGHRS and CDR2 YFSETQ. The CDR3 has 14 amino acids. The CDR3 DNA sequence: TGCGCCAGCAGCTCAAGACAGGGGACTTGGGCCCAGTACTTC. This sequence encodes CASSSRQGTWAQYF.

This clonotype was counted between two and nine times. The rearrangement joins TRBV27 to TRBJ2-7, with D perhaps being TRBD1 or TRBD2 (5 bases each). The CDR3 is made up of 13 amino acids. Trimming removed 0 bases at V and 5 bases at J, with 8 bases between. CDR1 is MNHEY, CDR2 SMNVEV, per germline (reference sequence). The CDR3 bases are TGTGCCAGCAGTTTATCGCAGGGAGACGAGCAGTACTTC. Amino acids: CASSLSQGDEQYF.

The V gene is TRBV28, the J gene TRBJ1-3, with D unclear. Germline V CDR1 and CDR2: MDHEN, SYDVKM. Trimming removed 5 bases at V and 0 bases at J, with 14 bases between. This CDR3 contains 16 residues. The CDR3 nucleotides read TGTGCCAGCAGTCCCGCGGCCGCAAGCTCTGGAAACACCATATATTTT. Its protein product is CASSPAAASSGNTIYF.

This clonotype was counted at least ten times. The chain has TRBV20-1 and TRBJ1-6; 7 bases match TRBD1. V shed 3 bases and J 6 bases; nucleotides not matched to a gene: 14. This CDR3 contains 17 residues. Germline V gene data show CDR1 as DFQATT and CDR2 as SNEGSKA (reference sequence). CDR3 sequence reads: CSARRDSGPGFNSPLHF. As DNA, the CDR3 is TGCAGTGCTAGGCGGGACAGCGGCCCCGGATTTAATTCACCCCTCCACTTT.

This clonotype has a count of ten or more. DNA of the CDR3: TGCAGTGCTAGAGGACAGGGTCGAAACTATGGCTACACCTTC. Translated, it gives CSARGQGRNYGYTF. This chain joins TRBV20-1 and TRBJ1-2; 7 bases map to TRBD1. Looked up from germline, CDR1 is DFQATT and CDR2 is SNEGSKA (reference sequence). The CDR3 runs 14 residues. V lost 1 base to trimming and J lost 2 bases; unmatched junction nucleotides: 4.